This T cell receptor beta chain was captured in a study of shared clonotypes between healthy human individuals. CDR3 length: 18 residues. Trimming removed 5 bases from V and 4 bases from J; junction bases left unmatched: 15. Germline CDR1 KGHSH, CDR2 LQKENI. Sequencing was performed with immunoSEQ multiplex PCR; in TCRdb, only in-frame clones are kept and a portion is missing. The sample carries over 400,000 clones, around 73% recorded once. All donors were Caucasian adults living in Nashville, Tennessee. The TCR sequence derives from a middle-aged woman in good health. Some clones in this sample may be carry-over from other donors' samples. Sequenced: PBMCs. The chain recombines TRBV18 with TRBJ2-3, with 10 bases lining up with TRBD1. The CDR3 sequence is CASSLSAPGQGRADTQYF. CDR3 in DNA: TGTGCCAGCTCATTATCGGCTCCGGGACAGGGGAGGGCAGATACGCAGTATTTT.